The subject of this entry is one T cell receptor (beta chain). RNA totalling 0.5 to 1 ug underwent reverse transcription with random hexamers. Across 54 Vbeta and 13 Jbeta, immunoSEQ multiplex PCR amplified TCR beta CDR3. TCRdb reprocessed the immunoSEQ multiplex PCR reads via MiXCR and lists one record per CDR3 protein. The table lists approximately 170,000 distinct CDR3 sequences, 92% of them singletons, with more than 0.07% in the top ten. Negative isolation was applied to CD8+ and CD4+ T cells, and FACS enrichment was applied to TEMRA cells. This sample was included in a study of CD8 T cells in Susac syndrome. The sequenced sample was CD4+ T cells from PBMCs. The receptor comes from a human donor in good health.

Here the CDR3 DNA reads TGCAGTGCTAGAGATACTAGCTCTGGGGCCAACGTCCTGACTTTC. It yields the protein CSARDTSSGANVLTF. V usage is TRBV20-1 and J usage is TRBJ2-6; a weak D match, TRBD2 (5 bases). Looked up from germline, CDR1 is DFQATT and CDR2 is SNEGSKA (reference sequence). This CDR3 is built from 15 residues. V lost 0 bases to trimming and J lost 0 bases, with 6 bases between them.